This record covers a single T cell receptor (beta chain). This clone was counted a few times. Its antigen target is currently unknown. Per-base quality was not reported, and no clone a single base away is much larger than it. The CDR3 holds 15 amino acids from the cysteine to the phenylalanine. Only the CDR3 region is kept as DNA, spanning 45 bases read in frame from base 1. Ends trimmed: V by 5 bases, J by 2 bases; bases unmatched to a gene: 8. CDR1 and CDR2 were assigned from the germline V gene (reference sequence) as LNHDA and SQIVND. Each collaborating institution followed its own protocols to collect whole blood in K2EDTA tubes. For TCRbeta analysis, collaborators shipped samples as frozen whole blood, isolated PBMCs, or DNA extracted from either of those sample types. The entry originates in a study of blood T cell repertoires in COVID-19 (TCRdb year 2020). Study-level background: The collaborator samples originated in the United States, Italy and Spain and spanned the acute and convalescent phases of COVID-19. Where available, HLA class I and class II types were taken from metadata supplied by the sample provider and were not determined by assay-based typing. Deeply sampled blood TCRbeta repertoires from subjects exposed to, actively infected with, or recovered from COVID-19 were included in the dataset. The repertoires were released in a freely available public database meant as a resource for research on the immune response to SARS-CoV-2. Nearly every sample came with metadata listing a de-identified subject ID, COVID-19 status, age in years and sex. The prospective study material was composed of cDNA or gDNA derived from T cells, B-cell-depleted T cells, or PBMCs. Samples were obtained from the ongoing ImmuneRACE study (first 160 participants) and from 1,254 subjects provided by 6 global collaborators. The paper's findings and limits, for the study overall: Clinical and demographic metadata were provided uncurated, with the amount varying by source and participant.

TCRbeta CDR3 regions were amplified from genomic DNA using the immunoSEQ Assay, a bias-controlled multiplex PCR. On the study's bioinformatics: Nucleated cell counts per sample were estimated from amplification of reference gene primers within the assay. Sequence reads were collapsed and filtered to measure the absolute abundance of every unique TCRbeta CDR3 rearrangement. For each sample, productive Simpson clonality was calculated as the square root of Simpson's diversity index across productive rearrangements. Here the immuneACCESS table is served through TCRdb, limited to in-frame sequences with V and J called. Missing clones are a known gap in these copies; in checked studies unresolved V genes cover under half, and the rest lacks a known reason. V and J calls and clone size are those listed in that table; D and trimming were worked out from the DNA. Within this sample are fewer than 200,000 clones, with 82% of them counted one time only. Together, the top ten hold approximately 21% of the sample.

This chain is built from TRBV19 and TRBJ2-7, and TRBD2 aligns with 8 junction nucleotides. The receptor comes from a woman of 80 years or more with acute or convalescent COVID-19. The sample comprised peripheral blood. This receptor carries the CDR3 CASSPRTAGAYEQYF. In nucleotide form, the sequence is TGTGCCAGTAGTCCCCGAACAGCGGGAGCCTACGAGCAGTACTTC.